One sample yielded the 27 T cell receptor beta chains listed below, sequenced in a study of blood T cell repertoires in COVID-19. The table came from immunoSEQ multiplex PCR; TCRdb's copy has only in-frame clones and leaves some out. The table includes about 190,000 clones, about 88% detected once. Sequenced input: peripheral blood. These receptors came from a man younger than 40 with acute or convalescent COVID-19.

The rearrangement joins TRBV30 to TRBJ2-2, with D perhaps TRBD2 (7 bases). Trimming removed 2 bases at V and 5 bases at J, with 15 bases between. The CDR3 spans 15 residues. Germline V gives CDR1 GTSNPN, CDR2 SVGIG (reference sequence). The CDR3 bases are TGTGCCTGGAGTTTTGGGGGGGCCAGGACCGGGGAGCTGTTTTTT. Protein sequence: CAWSFGGARTGELFF.

This clone was detected a few times. The chain employs TRBV19 and TRBJ1-5; TRBD1 matches at 7 bases. CDR1 is LNHDA and CDR2 is SQIVND in the germline V gene (reference sequence). V lost 5 bases to trimming and J lost 4 bases; unmatched junction nucleotides: 11. The CDR3 is 16 residues long. The CDR3 coding sequence is TGTGCCAGTAGTTCCATGGCAAGGGGGCGAAATCAGCCCCAGCATTTT. Translated: CASSSMARGRNQPQHF.

The chain joins TRBV10-3 to TRBJ1-1; tentative D call: TRBD1 (6 bases). There are 14 residues in the CDR3. The germline V gene has CDR1 ENHRY and CDR2 SYGVKD. The V and J ends lost 3 bases and 5 bases respectively, with 13 bases between them. The CDR3 DNA reads as TGTGCCATCAGTGACGGGGACATCAGTACTGAAGCTTTCTTT. This gives the protein CAISDGDISTEAFF.

The V call is TRBV6-1, the J call TRBJ1-2, with D tentatively TRBD1 (6 bases). Germline CDR1 and CDR2: MNHNS and SASEGT. There are 16 residues in the CDR3. V was pared by 2 bases and J by 6 bases, with 19 bases between. CDR3 sequence (DNA): TGTGCCAGCAGTGAAAGGAGGCGGGGGGGCGAGGATGGCTACACCTTC. This encodes CASSERRRGGEDGYTF.

The chain uses TRBV30 and TRBJ1-3; unclear D gene. Germline CDR1 GTSNPN, CDR2 SVGIG (reference sequence). The CDR3 is made up of 14 amino acids. The V end lost 0 bases, the J end lost 4 bases, and 10 bases lay between the germline ends. In DNA, the CDR3 is TGTGCCTGGAGTGTAGCCACTAGGGGAAACACCATATATTTT. Its translation is CAWSVATRGNTIYF.

This chain connects TRBV5-1 to TRBJ2-7; TRBD1 matches at 7 bases. The CDR3 runs 13 residues. With 8 bases clipped from V and 0 bases from J, the junction kept 5 bases outside the gene matches. CDR1 SGHRS and CDR2 YFSETQ come from the germline V gene. The CDR3 DNA reads TGCGCCAGTTCAAGGACAGGCTCCTACGAGCAGTACTTC. Its translation is CASSRTGSYEQYF.

The chain couples TRBV20-1 to TRBJ2-7; unclear D gene. Germline V gives CDR1 DFQATT, CDR2 SNEGSKA (reference sequence). The germline V and J ends were trimmed by 2 bases and 4 bases, with 6 bases remaining between them. The CDR3 loop spans 11 amino acids. CDR3: CSARNQYEQYF. The CDR3 bases are TGCAGTGCTAGAAATCAATACGAGCAGTACTTC.

CDR3 coding DNA: TGTGCCAGTACTGGGGGCCGGTTGGAGACCCAGTACTTC. Protein sequence: CASTGGRLETQYF. The chain couples TRBV19 to TRBJ2-5; D may be TRBD1 (6 bases). V was clipped by 7 bases and J by 5 bases, with 14 bases between them. CDR3 size: 13 residues. The germline gives CDR1 LNHDA, CDR2 SQIVND (reference sequence).

V usage is TRBV19 and J usage is TRBJ1-5; 7 bases agree with TRBD1. V lost 11 bases to trimming and J lost 5 bases; unmatched junction nucleotides: 12. Per the germline V gene, CDR1 is LNHDA and CDR2 is SQIVND (reference sequence). The CDR3 length is 14 residues. The CDR3 coding sequence is TGTGCCGCCGGAGAAACAGGGGAGTATCAGCCCCAGCATTTT. Translating gives CAAGETGEYQPQHF.

The gene calls are TRBV18 and TRBJ1-5; TRBD1 matches at 8 bases. The CDR3 has 16 amino acids. Germline V gene sequence: CDR1 KGHSH, CDR2 LQKENI. Trimming cost V 5 bases and J 8 bases; bases outside gene matches: 14. The DNA of the CDR3 is TGTGCCAGCTCAGCTTCAGAGCCAGGGGGCTATAAGCCCCAGCATTTT. This translates into CASSASEPGGYKPQHF.

The V gene is TRBV18, the J gene TRBJ1-1; the D gene is possibly TRBD1 (5 bases). The CDR3 loop spans 12 amino acids. Trimming took off 3 bases at V and 4 bases at J, with 6 bases between the two ends. Germline V CDR1 and CDR2: KGHSH, LQKENI. The CDR3 here is CASSPQGTEAFF. The CDR3 DNA is TGTGCCAGCTCACCGCAGGGCACTGAAGCTTTCTTT.

This clone was detected only once. The chain employs TRBV27 and TRBJ2-2; D not certain. CDR3 length: 14 amino acids. From germline, CDR1 is MNHEY and CDR2 SMNVEV (reference sequence). Trimming removed 4 bases from V and 3 bases from J, with 9 bases in between. The CDR3 loop reads CASSYGPYTGELFF. The CDR3 DNA is TGTGCCAGCAGTTATGGGCCTTACACCGGGGAGCTGTTTTTT.

The chain links TRBV7-2 to TRBJ1-3, with D uncertain. Germline lookup yields CDR1 SGHTA and CDR2 FQGNSA. CDR3 size: 15 residues. V lost 3 bases to trimming and J lost 0 bases, with 9 bases between them. CDR3 in amino acids: CASSFAPGSGNTIYF. CDR3 DNA sequence: TGTGCCAGCAGCTTTGCCCCCGGCTCTGGAAACACCATATATTTT.

The chain is built from TRBV7-6 and TRBJ1-5; D is ambiguous. The germline gives CDR1 SGHVS, CDR2 FNYEAQ. The CDR3 has 15 amino acids. Trimming stripped 2 bases from V and 0 bases from J, with 8 bases between. The CDR3 DNA sequence: TGTGCCAGCAGCTTATATGAGGGTAGCAATCAGCCCCAGCATTTT. It translates to CASSLYEGSNQPQHF.

The chain is built from TRBV5-4 and TRBJ2-2; 13 bases agree with TRBD2. CDR1 and CDR2 (germline): SGHNT, YYREEE (reference sequence). J gave up 6 bases and V 3 bases, and 8 bases lay outside the gene matches. This CDR3 spans 17 amino acids. CDR3 loop: CASSSNGLAGVPGELFF. The CDR3 coding sequence is TGTGCCAGCAGCTCGAACGGACTAGCGGGAGTACCCGGGGAGCTGTTTTTT.

This chain joins TRBV6-5 and TRBJ1-5; tentative D call: TRBD1 (6 bases). The germline V gene has CDR1 MNHEY and CDR2 SVGAGI. V was trimmed by 5 bases and J by 9 bases, leaving 17 bases between them. The CDR3 has 14 residues. DNA for the CDR3: TGTGCCAGCAGTCCACAAGTAGGGGGGGGGCCCCAGCATTTT. This encodes CASSPQVGGGPQHF.

The gene calls are TRBV2 and TRBJ1-2; 7 bases are shared with TRBD1. The CDR3 runs to 15 residues. Germline trimming cut 5 bases from V and 2 bases from J; bases unmatched to any gene: 8. In germline, CDR1 is SNHLY, CDR2 FYNNEI. The chain's CDR3 is CASSKDRPQNYGYTF. As DNA, the CDR3 is TGTGCCAGCAGTAAGGACAGGCCACAGAACTATGGCTACACCTTC. The complete variable domain, with remaining parts taken from reference TRBV2 and TRBJ1-2, reads EPEVTQTPSHQVTQMGQEVILRCVPISNHLYFYWYRQILGQKVEFLVSFYNNEISEKSEIFDDQFSVERPDGSNFTLKIRSTKLEDSAMYFCASSKDRPQNYGYTFGSGTRLTVV.

This chain links TRBV28 with TRBJ1-2, with TRBD1 matching 7 bases. The CDR3 is made up of 15 amino acids. After removal of 9 bases from V and 4 bases from J, the junction contained 14 bases not matched to a gene. CDR1 is MDHEN and CDR2 is SYDVKM in the germline V gene. The CDR3 region is CASHSTGVIGYGYTF. CDR3 bases: TGTGCCAGTCATTCTACAGGGGTTATTGGCTATGGCTACACCTTC.

The table lists this clone with a few counts. This chain connects TRBV9 to TRBJ1-3, with D hard to call. The V and J ends lost 2 bases and 0 bases respectively, with 3 bases between them. Per germline, CDR1 SGDLS and CDR2 YYNGEE. The CDR3 is made up of 13 amino acids. CDR3 in DNA: TGTGCCAGCAGCGTCTCCTCTGGAAACACCATATATTTT. It encodes CASSVSSGNTIYF.

V usage is TRBV28 and J usage is TRBJ1-2; a possible D gene is TRBD1 (6 bases). This CDR3 is built from 12 residues. The V end was cut by 4 bases, the J end by 8 bases, with 11 bases between. Germline V lookup: CDR1 MDHEN, CDR2 SYDVKM. The CDR3 here is CASSSGQYGYTF. CDR3 sequence (DNA): TGTGCCAGCAGTTCGGGACAATACGGCTACACCTTC.

This chain joins TRBV4-2 and TRBJ1-2; perhaps TRBD1 as D (5 bases). V was trimmed by 1 base and J by 2 bases, leaving 23 bases between them. In germline, CDR1 is LGHNA, CDR2 YNFKEQ. The CDR3 spans 19 residues. The CDR3 sequence: CASSQARLGRGKFNYGYTF. The CDR3 DNA sequence: TGTGCCAGCAGCCAAGCTCGTTTGGGAAGGGGAAAATTCAACTATGGCTACACCTTC.

V and J are TRBV3-1 (or the pseudogene TRBV3-2) and TRBJ1-3; a weak D match, TRBD1 (6 bases). Trimming took 1 base from V and 0 from J, leaving 10 bases between them. The germline CDR1 and CDR2 sequences are LGHDT and YNNKEL (reference sequence). This CDR3 is 16 amino acids long. The CDR3 nucleotides are TGTGCCAGCAGCCAAGCAGGGGAGGGCTCTGGAAACACCATATATTTT. Its translation: CASSQAGEGSGNTIYF.

This chain connects TRBV19 to TRBJ2-7, with 13 bases that match TRBD2. J gave up 3 bases and V 5 bases, and 4 bases lay outside the gene matches. The CDR3 is made up of 15 amino acids. Germline CDR1 and CDR2: LNHDA and SQIVND (reference sequence). The CDR3 nucleotides read TGTGCCAGTAGTGTCGGGACTAGCGGGAACTACGAGCAGTACTTC. It yields the protein CASSVGTSGNYEQYF.

CDR3 sequence reads: CAISGGPRDITLHF. CDR3 bases: TGTGCCATCAGTGGCGGCCCGCGGGATATCACCCTCCACTTT. The V call is TRBV10-3, the J call TRBJ1-6; D gene unclear. Per germline, CDR1 ENHRY and CDR2 SYGVKD. V dropped 4 bases and J dropped 14 bases, with 18 bases sitting between them. The CDR3 has 14 residues.

This chain uses TRBV6-5 with TRBJ1-5, with D perhaps matching TRBD1 (6 bases). The ends were cut back, 4 bases at V and 2 bases at J, with 12 bases in the middle. Germline CDR1 reads MNHEY; CDR2 reads SVGAGI. The CDR3 is made up of 15 amino acids. CDR3 DNA sequence: TGTGCCAGCAGTTGGGCAGGGGTTGGCAATCAGCCCCAGCATTTT. Translating it yields CASSWAGVGNQPQHF.

The chain combines TRBV30 with TRBJ1-3; D perhaps matches TRBD1 (5 bases). The germline V gene encodes CDR1 GTSNPN and CDR2 SVGIG (reference sequence). CDR3 length equals 14 residues. V lost 2 bases and J lost 0, with 8 bases in between. This chain's CDR3 is CAWSPGYSGNTIYF. The CDR3, as DNA: TGTGCCTGGAGTCCAGGGTACTCTGGAAACACCATATATTTT.

CDR3 bases: TGTGCCAGCAGCTTAAAGGGGCCAGGCACTGAAGCTTTCTTT. Protein: CASSLKGPGTEAFF. The chain has TRBV11-2 and TRBJ1-1, with D perhaps TRBD1 (5 bases). The CDR3 spans 14 residues. Looked up from germline, CDR1 is SGHAT and CDR2 is FQNNGV. Between the trimmed V and J ends, which lost 2 bases and 4 bases, there was a span of 11 bases.